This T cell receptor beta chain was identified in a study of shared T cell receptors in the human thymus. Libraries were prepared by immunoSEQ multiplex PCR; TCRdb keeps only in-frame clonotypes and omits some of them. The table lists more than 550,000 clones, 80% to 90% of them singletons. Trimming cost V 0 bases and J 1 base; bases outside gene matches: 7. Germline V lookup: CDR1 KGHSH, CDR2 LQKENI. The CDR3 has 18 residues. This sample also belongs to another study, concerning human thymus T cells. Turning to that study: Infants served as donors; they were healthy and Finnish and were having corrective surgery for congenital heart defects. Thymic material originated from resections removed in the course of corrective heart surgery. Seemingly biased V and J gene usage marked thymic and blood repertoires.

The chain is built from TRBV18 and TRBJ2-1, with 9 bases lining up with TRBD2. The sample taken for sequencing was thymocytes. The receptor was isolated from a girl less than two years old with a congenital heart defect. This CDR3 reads CASSPPAGSGGSYNEQFF. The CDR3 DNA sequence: TGTGCCAGCTCACCACCGGCTGGTAGCGGGGGTTCCTACAATGAGCAGTTCTTC.